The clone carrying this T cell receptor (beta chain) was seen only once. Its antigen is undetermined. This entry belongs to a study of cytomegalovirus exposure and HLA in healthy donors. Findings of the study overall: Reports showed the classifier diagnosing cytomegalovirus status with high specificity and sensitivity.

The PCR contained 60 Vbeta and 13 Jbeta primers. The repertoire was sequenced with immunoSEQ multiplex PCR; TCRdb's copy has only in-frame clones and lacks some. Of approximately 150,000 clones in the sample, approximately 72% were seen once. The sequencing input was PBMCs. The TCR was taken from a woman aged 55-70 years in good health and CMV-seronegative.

CDR3 DNA: TGTGCCAGCAGTTCGAGGACAGGGAACAATCAGCCCCAGCATTTT. It encodes CASSSRTGNNQPQHF. This chain connects TRBV6-5 to TRBJ1-5, with TRBD1 matching 8 bases. J was trimmed by 3 bases and V by 4 bases; bases with no gene match: 5. The CDR3 is 15 residues long. Germline V lookup: CDR1 MNHEY, CDR2 SVGAGI.